This T cell receptor beta chain is from a study of T cell responses to AZD1222 COVID-19 vaccine. Overall study findings and caveats: The sample set comprised mostly white British donors with more females, and clonal diversity was possibly underestimated. Dominant CD4 TCR responses targeted spike regions 160-218 and 743-854.

The CDR3 is 14 residues long. CDR1 is SGHDT, CDR2 YYEEEE, per germline. The V gene lost 0 bases and the J gene lost 3 bases, with 9 bases spanning the gap. In the case of this clone: No antigen is known for it.

This table comes from immunoSEQ multiplex PCR, and its TCRdb copy is limited to in-frame clones, with some not included. Here the sample spans approximately 260,000 clones, 85% to 95% being singletons. The sequencing used peripheral blood, collected on day 0 of AZD1222 vaccination. This clonotype originated in an adult in good health. The V call is TRBV5-6, the J call TRBJ1-1, with unresolved D. The CDR3 DNA is TGTGCCAGCAGCTTGGGGCGTAGGTACACTGAAGCTTTCTTT. Protein product: CASSLGRRYTEAFF.